The T cell receptor (beta chain) described here comes from a study of Ad26.COV2.S vaccination and SARS-CoV-2 variants. Study-wide background: Once, or twice with 56 days between doses, Ad26.COV2.S was given intramuscularly.

The germline CDR1 and CDR2 sequences are MNHEY and SVGAGI. The CDR3 contains 14 residues. Only in-frame clones appear in the TCRdb table, and some are missing; sequencing was by immunoSEQ multiplex PCR. The sample carries just under 250,000 clones, approximately 87% recorded once. In regard to this clone: A read error may produce the germline difference seen at one junction end.

As to treatment: around 19 received Ad26.COV2.S at low or high dose, single or two shots; several received placebo; per-sample allocation not given. Sampling was done on day 63 after the first vaccine or placebo injection. This chain links TRBV6-5 with TRBJ2-7; 7 positions match TRBD1. The specimen comprised peripheral blood, sampled in a trial of Ad26.COV2.S vaccine versus placebo. The clonotype was recovered from a person between 18 and 65 years old who received the Ad26.COV2.S COVID-19 vaccine or a placebo. CDR3 DNA: TGTGCCAGCAGTGACTCGGGACAGATGGGCGAGCAGTACTTC. Translation: CASSDSGQMGEQYF.